These 22 T cell receptor beta chains were sequenced from one sample in a study of blood T cell repertoires in COVID-19. Here immunoSEQ multiplex PCR was the method, and the copy in TCRdb shows in-frame clones only, minus some. Of some 210,000 clones in the sample, around nine tenths were seen once. The sample taken for sequencing was peripheral blood. The receptors stem from a woman aged 40 to 50 with acute or convalescent COVID-19.

This chain joins TRBV12-3 or TRBV12-4 and TRBJ1-1, with D possibly matching TRBD1 (5 bases). The CDR3 runs to 12 residues. The germline V and J ends were trimmed by 8 bases and 11 bases, with 18 bases remaining between them. This chain's CDR3 is CASWTGGGGAFF. CDR3 sequence (DNA): TGTGCCAGCTGGACTGGGGGGGGAGGTGCTTTCTTT.

The chain has TRBV18 and TRBJ1-5; possible D gene TRBD1, 6 bases. CDR3 size: 13 residues. Germline CDR1 reads KGHSH; CDR2 reads LQKENI. Deletions cut 6 bases from V and 4 bases from J, with 10 bases between. The CDR3 loop reads CASSMQGNQPQHF. The CDR3 DNA is TGTGCCAGCTCTATGCAGGGGAATCAGCCCCAGCATTTT.

This chain connects TRBV6-2 or TRBV6-3 to TRBJ1-2; 8 nucleotides align to TRBD1. V lost 5 bases to trimming and J lost 1 base; unmatched junction nucleotides: 9. Germline values: CDR1 MNHEY, CDR2 SVGEGT. The CDR3 has 16 residues. This chain's CDR3 is CASSGGLRGLNYGYTF. CDR3 DNA: TGTGCCAGCAGTGGGGGGCTCAGGGGGCTTAACTATGGCTACACCTTC.

The gene calls are TRBV7-6 and TRBJ1-2; 9 bases are a match to TRBD1. The ends lost 4 bases at V and 2 bases at J; junction bases unmatched: 5. The CDR3 is 15 residues long. The germline CDR1 and CDR2 sequences are SGHVS and FNYEAQ. The CDR3 coding sequence is TGTGCCAGCAGCTCCTCGGGACAGGGAAACTATGGCTACACCTTC. It is translated as CASSSSGQGNYGYTF.

The rearrangement uses TRBV6-5 and TRBJ2-7, with TRBD2 as a possible D gene (6 bases). Germline CDR1 and CDR2: MNHEY and SVGAGI. V lost 10 bases, J lost 1 base, and 14 bases lay in between. The CDR3 covers 13 residues. The chain's CDR3 is CATGGRDSYEQYV. In DNA form, the CDR3 reads TGTGCCACCGGGGGAAGGGATTCCTACGAGCAGTACGTC.

The J gene is TRBJ2-1, the V gene TRBV18; TRBD2 agrees at 9 bases. V was pared by 4 bases and J by 4 bases, with 5 bases of the junction left unmatched. CDR1 and CDR2 from the germline V gene are KGHSH and LQKENI. The CDR3 spans 15 residues. The CDR3 is CASSLLAGRYNEQFF. For the CDR3, the DNA is TGTGCCAGCTCACTGCTAGCGGGGCGTTACAATGAGCAGTTCTTC.

V gene TRBV19 combines with J gene TRBJ1-5; D possibly corresponds to TRBD1 (6 bases). Deletions cut 5 bases from V and 0 bases from J, with 14 bases between. Germline CDR1 reads LNHDA; CDR2 reads SQIVND (reference sequence). This CDR3 contains 16 residues. In nucleotides, the CDR3 is TGTGCCAGTAGTTCCGGACAGCCCTATAGCAATCAGCCCCAGCATTTT. This sequence encodes CASSSGQPYSNQPQHF.

The chain has TRBV11-3 and TRBJ1-1; no clear D gene. The V end was cut by 0 bases, the J end by 1 base, with 6 bases between. The CDR3 length is 14 residues. The germline gives CDR1 SGHNT, CDR2 YENEEA. CDR3 DNA sequence: TGTGCCAGCAGCTTAGAGGAGGGGAACACTGAAGCTTTCTTT. This encodes CASSLEEGNTEAFF.

This chain uses TRBV19 with TRBJ1-4; no definite D call. The V and J ends lost 2 bases and 4 bases respectively, with 11 bases between them. The CDR3 runs to 15 residues. In germline, CDR1 is LNHDA, CDR2 SQIVND (reference sequence). CDR3 loop: CASSISRGVNEKLFF. CDR3 coding DNA: TGTGCCAGTAGTATATCCCGCGGGGTTAATGAAAAACTGTTTTTT.

The rearrangement joins TRBV5-1 to TRBJ2-2, with no clear D. The CDR3 extends over 16 amino acids. The germline gives CDR1 SGHRS, CDR2 YFSETQ. V was shortened by 3 bases and J by 0 bases, with 12 bases between the two germline ends. The CDR3 loop is CASSWRGSSNTGELFF. The CDR3 DNA follows: TGCGCCAGCAGCTGGCGCGGTAGCTCGAACACCGGGGAGCTGTTTTTT.

This rearrangement joins TRBV2 to TRBJ2-2, with D tentatively TRBD2 (6 bases). Trimming removed 4 bases from V and 4 bases from J, with 10 bases in between. CDR3 length: 14 amino acids. The germline V gene encodes CDR1 SNHLY and CDR2 FYNNEI. CDR3 DNA: TGTGCCAGCAGTGTTGAGGGACTCACCGGGGAGCTGTTTTTT. Translated: CASSVEGLTGELFF.

This sequence joins TRBV5-1 and TRBJ1-2; TRBD1 might be the D (6 bases). CDR3 length: 15 amino acids. The V and J ends lost 4 bases and 2 bases respectively, with 15 bases between them. Per germline, CDR1 SGHRS and CDR2 YFSETQ. In DNA, the CDR3 is TGCGCCAGCAGCCGTCAGGACAGCCGAAACTATGGCTACACCTTC. Translating it yields CASSRQDSRNYGYTF.

A note on this clone: Germline is not matched at one junction end, which may reflect a read error. CDR3 amino acids: CASREREPNRPQHF. The CDR3 DNA reads TGTGCCAGCAGGGAGAGGGAACCAAATCGGCCCCAGCATTTT. V usage is TRBV6-5 and J usage is TRBJ1-5; D is unclear. The CDR3 runs 14 residues. Germline CDR1 MNHEY, CDR2 SVGAGI.

V gene TRBV3-1 (or the pseudogene TRBV3-2) combines with J gene TRBJ2-3; TRBD1 might be the D (6 bases). This CDR3 is built from 14 residues. V was clipped by 3 bases and J by 6 bases, with 13 bases between them. Germline V gene sequence: CDR1 LGHDT, CDR2 YNNKEL (reference sequence). The CDR3 protein is CASSQDWGRDTQYF. DNA for the CDR3: TGTGCCAGCAGCCAGGACTGGGGGCGGGATACGCAGTATTTT.

The chain carries TRBV15 and TRBJ2-3, with a possible D match to TRBD2 (5 bases). The CDR3 runs to 16 residues. Germline CDR1 reads LNHNV; CDR2 reads YYDKDF (reference sequence). V lost 6 bases and J lost 0, with 16 bases in between. The CDR3 DNA reads as TGTGCCACCAGTCGGGAAAAGATGGGAAGCACAGATACGCAGTATTTT. Translated, it gives CATSREKMGSTDTQYF.

As regards this clone: At one end, the junction sequence differs from germline, possibly due to a read error. The chain links TRBV7-8 to TRBJ2-1, with 8 bases that match TRBD1. This CDR3 has 16 residues. Germline V CDR1 and CDR2: SGHVS, FQNEAQ. The DNA of the CDR3 is TGTGCCAGCAGCCTAGCCCCCACAGGGGGATACAATGAGCAGTTCTTC. Encoded protein: CASSLAPTGGYNEQFF.

The chain is built from TRBV11-2 and TRBJ2-7; 7 bases align to TRBD1. This CDR3 comprises 14 residues. The V gene's germline CDR1 is SGHAT and CDR2 FQNNGV. Germline trimming cut 4 bases from V and 2 bases from J; bases unmatched to any gene: 5. CDR3 bases: TGTGCCAGCAGCTCGGGGACAGAGGCCTACGAGCAGTACGTC. Its protein is CASSSGTEAYEQYV.

V is TRBV6-5 and J is TRBJ1-2; TRBD1 agrees at 9 bases. The CDR3 covers 16 residues. After removal of 3 bases from V and 3 bases from J, the junction contained 8 bases not matched to a gene. CDR1 and CDR2 from the germline V gene are MNHEY and SVGAGI. The CDR3 nucleotides read TGTGCCAGCAGTTATCTCCGGGACAGGGAGGACTATGGCTACACCTTC. Amino acid sequence: CASSYLRDREDYGYTF.

The J gene is TRBJ2-2, the V gene TRBV2, with D perhaps matching TRBD2 (6 bases). CDR1 is SNHLY and CDR2 is FYNNEI in the germline V gene. The V and J ends lost 2 bases and 6 bases respectively, with 10 bases between them. The CDR3 length is 14 residues. CDR3 protein: CASSESTSAGELFF. CDR3 sequence (DNA): TGTGCCAGCAGTGAATCGACTAGTGCCGGGGAGCTGTTTTTT.

This chain connects TRBV27 to TRBJ1-2; TRBD1 aligns across 7 bases. Trimming took 0 bases from V and 4 from J; bases not matched to a gene: 8. The length of the CDR3 is 16 residues. In germline, CDR1 is MNHEY, CDR2 SMNVEV (reference sequence). CDR3 DNA sequence: TGTGCCAGCAGTTTATCGATGGGGACAGCAGTCTATGGCTACACCTTC. Protein: CASSLSMGTAVYGYTF.

V gene TRBV24-1 combines with J gene TRBJ2-1; 13 bases align to TRBD2. CDR3 size: 17 residues. Germline V gene sequence: CDR1 KGHDR, CDR2 SFDVKD. Trimming at V came to 0 bases and at J to 8 bases, leaving 6 bases not matched to a gene. Here the CDR3 reads CATSDLETSGGRYEQFF. Here the CDR3 DNA reads TGTGCCACCAGTGATTTGGAGACTAGCGGGGGGCGGTATGAGCAGTTCTTC.

The chain joins TRBV15 to TRBJ2-1; 8 positions match TRBD1. V was clipped by 3 bases and J by 2 bases; unmatched bases: 18. Germline CDR1 LNHNV, CDR2 YYDKDF (reference sequence). The CDR3 is made up of 20 amino acids. The CDR3 reads CATSSTGTGSPPGPYNEQFF. CDR3 bases: TGTGCCACCAGCAGTACAGGGACAGGATCTCCCCCGGGACCCTACAATGAGCAGTTCTTC.